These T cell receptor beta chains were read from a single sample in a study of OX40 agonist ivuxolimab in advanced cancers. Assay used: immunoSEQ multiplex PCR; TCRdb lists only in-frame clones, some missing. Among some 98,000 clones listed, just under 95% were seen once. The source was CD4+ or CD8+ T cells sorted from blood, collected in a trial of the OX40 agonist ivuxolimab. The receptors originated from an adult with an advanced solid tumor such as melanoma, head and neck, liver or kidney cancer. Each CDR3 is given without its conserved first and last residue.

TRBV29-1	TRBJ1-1	SVQVNTEAF
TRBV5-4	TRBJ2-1	ASSFGTGGYNEQF
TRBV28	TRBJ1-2	ASQRHPTNYGYT
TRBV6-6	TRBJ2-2	ASSTAGLYTGELF
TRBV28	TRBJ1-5	ASSLYPRGSNQPQH
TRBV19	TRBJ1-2	ASTVTGSYGYT
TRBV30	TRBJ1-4	ASPGYSGEKLF
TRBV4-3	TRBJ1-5	ASSQFYGGGQPQH
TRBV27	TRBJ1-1	ASSLSHLTEAF
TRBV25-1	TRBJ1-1	ASSDPGGGDTEAF
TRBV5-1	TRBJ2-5	ASSAGVSETQY
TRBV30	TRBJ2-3	AWAPVTDTQY
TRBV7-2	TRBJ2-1	ASSLGPSGYNEQF
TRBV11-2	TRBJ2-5	ASSPSAGDETQY
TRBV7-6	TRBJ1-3	ASSLDSGNTIY
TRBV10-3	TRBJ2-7	AISEFTGTGTSYEQY
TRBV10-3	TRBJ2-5	AISDRETQY
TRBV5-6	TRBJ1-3	ASSLRESGNTIY
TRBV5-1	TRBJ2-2	ASSLGASGRTGELF
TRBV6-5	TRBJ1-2	ASSYPGQGGYT
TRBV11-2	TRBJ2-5	ASSLGGSGGNQETQY
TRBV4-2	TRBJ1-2	ASSPVGSDPNYGYT
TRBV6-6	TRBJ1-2	ASSYSQARLVYT
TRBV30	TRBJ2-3	AWSVGRIQY
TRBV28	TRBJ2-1	ASSRLAEEQF
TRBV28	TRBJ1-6	ASSRGWNSPLH
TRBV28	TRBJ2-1	ASSLPPTSGNYNEQF
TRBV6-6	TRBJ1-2	ASLPGWQNSNYGYT
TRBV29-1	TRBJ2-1	SVTSMISYNEQF
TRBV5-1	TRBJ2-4	ASSPGSLIGSYIQY
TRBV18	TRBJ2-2	ASSPKGQGIAGELF
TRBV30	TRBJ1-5	AWNPPGRGNQPQH
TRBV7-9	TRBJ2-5	ASSWYQETQY
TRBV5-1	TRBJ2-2	ASSLRLGGNSGELF
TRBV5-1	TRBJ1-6	ASSLVMDSPLH
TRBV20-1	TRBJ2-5	SASGETQY